Listed below are T cell receptor beta chains from one sample, sequenced in a study of T-cell memory formation after mild COVID-19. TCRdb reprocessed the 5' RACE reads with MiXCR, giving one entry per CDR3 protein. The sample consists of under 300,000 distinct CDR3 sequences, around 15% of them appearing once. Material: PBMCs or a T cell subset sorted from them (not recorded which). These receptors all stem from a man aged 18 to 29 who had mild COVID-19 (a few samples of this study predate the infection). Cell type and time point are not known. Both conserved end residues are part of each CDR3.

V,length,CDR3
TRBV12-3/TRBV12-4,13,CASSLAGGQPQHF
TRBV6-5,13,CASSYSGEETQYF
TRBV20-1,24,CSARPSTSGGPFNEPFRAADTQYF
TRBV12-3/TRBV12-4,16,CASSFFSGSFTGELFF
TRBV7-2,15,CASSLVSGAGDTQYF
TRBV12-3/TRBV12-4,17,CASSLPGLAGVVRIQYF
TRBV11-2,14,CASRRPGRAYEQYF
TRBV2,14,CASSEQGWDTEAFF
TRBV28,15,CASSNRGLLDYGYTF
TRBV11-2,14,CASSNEGAGEKLFF
TRBV12-3/TRBV12-4,15,CASSGATLMNTEAFF
TRBV7-9,14,CASSRLVDYNEQFF
TRBV4-2,14,CASSRQGEDQPQHF
TRBV5-1,18,CASSLAPGGPSGANVLTF
TRBV9,14,CASSVGRSSETQYF
TRBV29-1,14,CSATGGRGGETQYF
TRBV20-1,13,CSGHSGASYEQYF
TRBV7-9,18,CASILFGTGRTGANVLTF
TRBV12-3/TRBV12-4,13,CASNQRPTDTQYF
TRBV4-1,15,CASSHTSGGAYEQFF
TRBV2,14,CASSTRKGPETQYF
TRBV6-1,14,CASRTGDRDTEAFF
TRBV7-2,15,CASSLRRGLWETQYF
TRBV9,14,CASSVVGETGELFF
TRBV12-3/TRBV12-4,16,CASSRSLAPITDTQYF
TRBV29-1,13,CSVGGPYTDTQYF
TRBV12-3/TRBV12-4,13,CASSLLGAYGYTF
TRBV20-1,15,CSARDGQTDYSPLHF
TRBV7-9,14,CASSPGHGGGRQFF
TRBV7-9,17,CASSSHPTGENTGELFF
TRBV7-2,14,CASRSGASYNEQFF
TRBV9,14,CASSPRVGNNEQFF
TRBV5-1,13,CASSLQEEETQYF
TRBV12-3/TRBV12-4,14,CATLLTGFKGEQFF
TRBV13,13,CASSFGRTNEQFF
TRBV7-2,15,CASRASGGAYNEQFF
TRBV20-1,15,CSARVRGSGQETQYF
TRBV15,15,CATSRDRSVGAEAFF
TRBV10-3,13,CATADRVQETQYF
TRBV7-6,15,CASTALSWVQETQYF
TRBV6-2/TRBV6-3,14,CASSYQTSRDEQFF
TRBV29-1,13,CSVEGSGKNTIYF
TRBV6-2/TRBV6-3,13,CASKGGWNTEAFF
TRBV4-1,16,CASSRAVGNSNQPQHF
TRBV20-1,14,CSARVAGGTGELFF
TRBV5-1,14,CASSPGTGPSPLHF
TRBV5-1,16,CASSYIPGQTDYGYTF
TRBV28,16,CASSLMGGANTGELFF
TRBV7-2,16,CASSALYGVGAGELFF
TRBV4-3,17,CASSQDSVGRLLGTQYF
TRBV4-1,16,CASSQEGRVFYIEQFF
TRBV10-3,14,CAISRDRGPTEQYF
TRBV25-1,15,CASSDRTGAGNTIYF
TRBV12-3/TRBV12-4,14,CASSKGRANQPQHF